Listed below are T cell receptor beta chains from one sample, sequenced in a study of PD-L1 blockade in urothelial cancer. Measured with immunoSEQ multiplex PCR; TCRdb has only the in-frame clones, and not every one. The table has tens of thousands of clones, 90% seen once. Sequenced here: PBMCs, sampled around atezolizumab (anti-PD-L1) treatment. Receptors originate from a man in his fifties or sixties with urothelial cancer. Each CDR3 is given with its conserved first and last residue. The D gene is left open where the match is weak. Clone size, where shown, is once, few, many, or a class for clones that have expanded.

v_call	clone_size	j_call	d_call	cdr3_aa	cdr3_nt
TRBV9	-	TRBJ2-3	-	CASSEKGGISTDTQYF	TGTGCCAGCAGCGAGAAAGGGGGTATTAGCACAGATACGCAGTATTTT
TRBV28	-	TRBJ1-1	-	CASSSPGGTAATDTEAFF	TGTGCCAGCAGTTCCCCTGGTGGTACGGCTGCAACAGATACTGAAGCTTTCTTT
TRBV10-2	-	TRBJ2-5	TRBD2	CASRRGLAAQETQYF	TGCGCCAGCAGGCGGGGACTAGCGGCCCAAGAGACCCAGTACTTC
TRBV5-1	-	TRBJ1-2	-	CASSTSGSSNYGYTF	TGCGCCAGCAGCACGTCCGGGTCCTCAAACTATGGCTACACCTTC
TRBV5-1	-	TRBJ2-3	TRBD1	CASSLDRVRTDTQYF	TGCGCCAGCAGCCTCGACAGGGTTAGGACAGATACGCAGTATTTT
TRBV4-1	-	TRBJ2-5	TRBD2	CASSQDGAAGVETQYF	TGCGCCAGCAGCCAAGATGGGGCAGCGGGAGTTGAGACCCAGTACTTC
TRBV2	-	TRBJ2-5	-	CASRPGETQYF	TGTGCCAGTCGACCAGGAGAGACCCAGTACTTC
TRBV7-2	once	TRBJ1-4	TRBD1	CASSYRTGSSEKLFF	TGTGCCAGCAGCTACAGGACAGGGTCGAGTGAAAAACTGTTTTTT
TRBV7-2	-	TRBJ2-7	-	CASSLDGTYEQYF	TGTGCCAGCAGCTTGGACGGGACCTACGAGCAGTACTTC
TRBV10-3	-	TRBJ2-2	TRBD1	CAISPGQADTELFF	TGTGCCATCAGCCCGGGACAGGCCGATACGGAGCTGTTTTTT
TRBV27	-	TRBJ2-2	-	CASSLGVTGELFF	TGTGCCAGCAGCCTCGGGGTAACCGGGGAGCTGTTTTTT
TRBV4-3	once	TRBJ2-6	-	CASSQGTTGHLSGANVLTF	TGCGCCAGCAGCCAAGGTACCACAGGGCACCTCTCTGGGGCCAACGTCCTGACTTTC
TRBV9	-	TRBJ2-6	-	CASSVEGHGRANVLTF	TGTGCCAGCAGCGTAGAGGGACACGGAAGGGCCAACGTCCTGACTTTC
TRBV7-3	-	TRBJ2-3	TRBD2	CASSQGPPGLASGAHTQYF	TGTGCCAGCAGCCAAGGGCCCCCGGGACTAGCGAGCGGGGCACATACGCAGTATTTT
TRBV29-1	-	TRBJ1-1	-	CSVGDGGAFF	TGCAGCGTAGGGGATGGTGGCGCTTTCTTT
TRBV19	-	TRBJ1-4	-	CASSITGPGGNEKLFF	TGTGCCAGTAGTATAACGGGACCGGGGGGTAATGAAAAACTGTTTTTT
TRBV29-1	-	TRBJ1-1	-	CSVQRVGTEAFF	TGCAGCGTTCAAAGAGTCGGCACTGAAGCTTTCTTT
TRBV6-4	-	TRBJ2-3	TRBD1	CASSGGPGGGTDTQYF	TGTGCCAGCAGTGGAGGCCCAGGGGGTGGCACAGATACGCAGTATTTT
TRBV4-1	once	TRBJ1-5	-	CASSGGSGTYQPQHF	TGCGCCAGCAGCGGGGGGAGCGGGACCTATCAGCCCCAGCATTTT
TRBV9	-	TRBJ1-6	-	CASSGQFNSPLHF	TGTGCCAGCAGCGGACAGTTTAATTCACCCCTCCACTTT
TRBV5-5	-	TRBJ2-1	-	CASSLSGRYNEQFF	TGTGCCAGCAGCTTGTCGGGTCGGTACAATGAGCAGTTCTTC
TRBV5-4	-	TRBJ2-2	TRBD1	CASSPAGQVNTGELFF	TGTGCCAGCAGCCCGGCGGGACAGGTGAACACCGGGGAGCTGTTTTTT
TRBV27	once	TRBJ2-3	TRBD2	CASSSTWTSGRDTQYF	TGTGCCAGCAGTTCGACCTGGACTAGCGGGAGGGATACGCAGTATTTT
TRBV5-1	-	TRBJ2-7	-	CASSLGRLTYEQYF	TGCGCCAGCAGCTTGGGGAGGCTGACCTACGAGCAGTACTTC
TRBV19	-	TRBJ2-5	-	CASSLEETQYF	TGTGCCAGTAGCCTTGAGGAGACCCAGTACTTC
TRBV10-2	-	TRBJ2-2	-	CASSESRNTGELFF	TGCGCCAGCAGTGAGAGCCGAAACACCGGGGAGCTGTTTTTT
TRBV4-3	-	TRBJ2-3	TRBD2	CASSQGSGILFGTDTQYF	TGCGCCAGCAGCCAAGGGAGCGGGATTCTTTTTGGCACAGATACGCAGTATTTT
TRBV7-3	-	TRBJ2-3	-	CASSLMGGMGGSTDTQYF	TGTGCCAGCAGCTTAATGGGCGGGATGGGTGGCTCCACAGATACGCAGTATTTT
TRBV19	-	TRBJ1-2	TRBD1	CASSGTGGTGGYTF	TGTGCCAGTAGTGGCACAGGGGGTACTGGGGGCTACACCTTC
TRBV30	-	TRBJ2-1	TRBD2	CAWKRTSDRNEQFF	TGTGCCTGGAAACGGACTAGCGACCGCAATGAGCAGTTCTTC
TRBV5-1	once	TRBJ2-1	-	CASSSGDPWSSYNEQFF	TGCGCCAGCAGCTCGGGAGACCCCTGGAGCTCCTACAATGAGCAGTTCTTC
TRBV10-1	-	TRBJ2-7	-	CASSEWDRAGEQYF	TGCGCCAGCAGTGAGTGGGACCGTGCGGGAGAGCAGTACTTC
TRBV29-1	-	TRBJ2-1	TRBD2	CSVEFPSGSSYNEQFF	TGCAGCGTTGAGTTTCCTAGCGGGAGCTCCTACAATGAGCAGTTCTTC
TRBV12-5	-	TRBJ1-1	TRBD1	CASGLKPLTGTNTEAFF	TGTGCTAGTGGTTTAAAGCCCTTGACAGGGACGAACACTGAAGCTTTCTTT
TRBV7-2	-	TRBJ1-4	-	CASSKASAEGEKLFF	TGTGCCAGCAGCAAGGCCTCGGCCGAGGGTGAAAAACTGTTTTTT
TRBV30	-	TRBJ2-1	TRBD2	CAWMPSGNNEQFF	TGTGCCTGGATGCCTAGCGGGAACAATGAGCAGTTCTTC
TRBV25-1	-	TRBJ1-5	-	CASSGGEYSNQPQHF	TGTGCCAGCAGTGGGGGGGAATATAGCAATCAGCCCCAGCATTTT
TRBV5-1	once	TRBJ2-3	-	CASRLRPSTDTQYF	TGCGCCAGCAGACTTCGCCCTAGCACAGATACGCAGTATTTT
TRBV7-2	-	TRBJ2-7	TRBD2	CASSLRSSGSSYEQYF	TGTGCCAGCAGCTTAAGGTCTAGCGGGAGCTCCTACGAGCAGTACTTC
TRBV10-2	-	TRBJ2-3	TRBD2	CASKRLAGDTDTQYF	TGCGCCAGCAAGAGACTAGCGGGAGACACAGATACGCAGTATTTT
TRBV6-5	-	TRBJ2-7	-	CASSYPGRSYEQYF	TGTGCCAGCAGTTACCCAGGTAGGTCCTACGAGCAGTACTTC
TRBV7-2	-	TRBJ2-3	TRBD2	CASRIAGATDTQYF	TGTGCCAGCAGGATAGCGGGGGCGACAGATACGCAGTATTTT
TRBV5-8	-	TRBJ2-1	-	CASRSGGGSYNEQFF	TGTGCCAGCAGGAGTGGGGGGGGCTCGTACAATGAGCAGTTCTTC
TRBV28	-	TRBJ2-7	TRBD2	CASSSEYGLAGNYEQYF	TGTGCCAGCAGTTCGGAATACGGACTAGCGGGTAACTACGAGCAGTACTTC
TRBV5-1	-	TRBJ2-3	-	CASSLSMSTDTQYF	TGCGCCAGCAGCTTGTCTATGAGCACAGATACGCAGTATTTT
TRBV7-2	-	TRBJ2-3	-	CASRDLGGGAKDTQYF	TGTGCCAGCAGGGACCTAGGTGGGGGGGCCAAGGATACGCAGTATTTT
TRBV11-3	-	TRBJ2-5	TRBD2	CASSPGTSGRQGETQYF	TGTGCCAGCAGCCCGGGGACTAGCGGGAGGCAGGGGGAGACCCAGTACTTC
TRBV7-9	-	TRBJ2-5	TRBD2	CASSLRGGYQETQYF	TGTGCCAGCAGCTTGCGGGGGGGGTACCAAGAGACCCAGTACTTC
TRBV7-5	-	TRBJ2-1	-	CVRNNPPGRLAGFDEQFF	TGTGTCAGAAACAATCCCCCTGGGAGACTAGCGGGGTTCGATGAGCAGTTCTTC
TRBV6-5	-	TRBJ2-7	-	CASSTRDSYEQYF	TGTGCCAGCAGTACCCGTGACAGCTACGAGCAGTACTTC